The rows below give T cell receptor beta chains drawn from one sample of a study of blood T cell repertoires in COVID-19. Clones were read by immunoSEQ multiplex PCR, and TCRdb kept only the in-frame ones, dropping some. The data show some 300,000 clones, more than 75% seen once. Sequenced sample: PBMCs or T cells enriched from blood (not recorded which). These receptor sequences come from a woman aged 25 to 39 who had recovered from COVID-19. CDR3s include the opening cysteine and the closing phenylalanine or tryptophan. The order of the fields is J gene, D gene, clone size, V gene, CDR3 protein, CDR3 DNA. The D gene is left open where the match is weak. Rows may omit the clone size; those that give it use once, few, many or a size class.

j_gene: TRBJ2-7; d_gene: TRBD1; abundance: .; v_gene: TRBV7-2; CDR3aa: CASSLGQGAYEQYF; CDR3nt: TGTGCCAGCAGCTTAGGACAGGGGGCCTACGAGCAGTACTTC
j_gene: TRBJ2-7; d_gene: .; abundance: .; v_gene: TRBV30; CDR3aa: CAWESGGAYEQYF; CDR3nt: TGTGCCTGGGAGTCCGGGGGAGCCTACGAGCAGTACTTC
j_gene: TRBJ1-2; d_gene: TRBD1; abundance: .; v_gene: TRBV10-3; CDR3aa: CAISQGANYGYTF; CDR3nt: TGTGCCATCAGTCAGGGGGCGAACTATGGCTACACCTTC
j_gene: TRBJ2-7; d_gene: TRBD1; abundance: once; v_gene: TRBV10-1; CDR3aa: CASSEQGATPYEQYF; CDR3nt: TGCGCCAGCAGTGAACAGGGGGCTACCCCCTACGAGCAGTACTTC
j_gene: TRBJ1-2; d_gene: .; abundance: .; v_gene: TRBV10-1; CDR3aa: CASSEARNYGYTF; CDR3nt: TGCGCCAGCAGTGAGGCCAGAAACTATGGCTACACCTTC
j_gene: TRBJ1-6; d_gene: .; abundance: .; v_gene: TRBV19; CDR3aa: CAIRGGADSPLHF; CDR3nt: TGTGCCATCCGAGGAGGGGCCGATTCACCCCTCCACTTT
j_gene: TRBJ1-2; d_gene: .; abundance: .; v_gene: TRBV5-4; CDR3aa: CASSLAGSHGYTF; CDR3nt: TGTGCCAGCAGCTTGGCCGGGTCCCATGGCTACACCTTC
j_gene: TRBJ1-1; d_gene: .; abundance: .; v_gene: TRBV3-1/TRBV3-2; CDR3aa: CASKLRGGSTEAFF; CDR3nt: TGTGCCAGCAAACTACGGGGGGGGAGCACTGAAGCTTTCTTT
j_gene: TRBJ2-1; d_gene: TRBD2; abundance: .; v_gene: TRBV2; CDR3aa: CASSERGGSSYNEQFF; CDR3nt: TGTGCCAGCAGTGAACGGGGGGGAAGCTCCTACAATGAGCAGTTCTTC
j_gene: TRBJ2-1; d_gene: .; abundance: .; v_gene: TRBV18; CDR3aa: CASSPLANEQFF; CDR3nt: TGTGCCAGCTCACCATTAGCCAATGAGCAGTTCTTC
j_gene: TRBJ1-1; d_gene: .; abundance: .; v_gene: TRBV4-1; CDR3aa: CASSRGGLYMNTEAFF; CDR3nt: TGCGCCAGCAGCCGGGGGGGCTTGTACATGAACACTGAAGCTTTCTTT
j_gene: TRBJ1-5; d_gene: .; abundance: .; v_gene: TRBV28; CDR3aa: CASTRDSNQPQHF; CDR3nt: TGTGCCAGCACCAGGGATAGCAATCAGCCCCAGCATTTT
j_gene: TRBJ1-2; d_gene: TRBD1; abundance: .; v_gene: TRBV2; CDR3aa: CASRTGQGAKTNYGYTF; CDR3nt: TGTGCCAGCAGGACAGGACAGGGGGCGAAGACTAACTATGGCTACACCTTC
j_gene: TRBJ1-2; d_gene: .; abundance: .; v_gene: TRBV25-1; CDR3aa: CASRYGGGDYTF; CDR3nt: TGTGCCAGCAGATATGGGGGGGGAGACTACACCTTC